These T cell receptor beta chains were read from a single sample in a study of T cells after posttransplantation cyclophosphamide. Clones were read by immunoSEQ multiplex PCR, and TCRdb kept only the in-frame ones, dropping some. The sample consists of about 8,000 clones, roughly 90% of them appearing once. The sequencing used CD4+ T cells sorted from blood, collected approximately 1,500 days after allogeneic stem cell transplant with posttransplant cyclophosphamide. The receptor set was obtained from a female patient aged 50-59 years who received an allogeneic stem cell transplant from a related donor, was CMV-positive, and had no GVHD. The graft donor may be the source of some T cells. Both conserved end residues are part of each CDR3. Fields, in order: clone size, D gene, V gene, J gene, CDR3 protein, CDR3 DNA. The D gene is left open where the match is weak. The size of a clone is reported for some rows only, either as once, few or many, or as a class for expanded clones.

clone size: .
D gene: .
V gene: TRBV5-1
J gene: TRBJ1-4
CDR3 protein: CASTNRTSGEKLFF
CDR3 DNA: TGCGCCAGCACAAACCGGACCTCGGGGGAAAAACTGTTTTTT

clone size: .
D gene: .
V gene: TRBV4-3
J gene: TRBJ2-1
CDR3 protein: CASSQGAYNEQFF
CDR3 DNA: TGCGCCAGCAGCCAAGGCGCCTACAATGAGCAGTTCTTC

clone size: .
D gene: TRBD2
V gene: TRBV5-4
J gene: TRBJ2-1
CDR3 protein: CASSSDTTASGSIHEQFF
CDR3 DNA: TGTGCCAGCAGCTCGGACACAACGGCTAGCGGGAGTATCCATGAGCAGTTCTTC

clone size: once
D gene: TRBD1
V gene: TRBV18
J gene: TRBJ1-1
CDR3 protein: CASSPPRTGVLNTEAFF
CDR3 DNA: TGTGCCAGCTCACCACCACGGACAGGGGTATTGAACACTGAAGCTTTCTTT

clone size: .
D gene: TRBD2
V gene: TRBV2
J gene: TRBJ2-2
CDR3 protein: CASSDLAGKNTGELFF
CDR3 DNA: TGTGCCAGCAGTGACCTAGCGGGGAAAAACACCGGGGAGCTGTTTTTT

clone size: .
D gene: TRBD2
V gene: TRBV27
J gene: TRBJ2-1
CDR3 protein: CASSFRLPVAGERRNEQFF
CDR3 DNA: TGTGCCAGCAGTTTCAGACTCCCTGTAGCGGGAGAGCGCAGGAATGAGCAGTTCTTC

clone size: .
D gene: TRBD2
V gene: TRBV28
J gene: TRBJ2-7
CDR3 protein: CASRREAYEQYF
CDR3 DNA: TGTGCCAGCAGACGGGAGGCGTACGAGCAGTACTTC

clone size: .
D gene: .
V gene: TRBV28
J gene: TRBJ1-2
CDR3 protein: CASSLSPNYGYTF
CDR3 DNA: TGTGCCAGCAGTTTAAGCCCTAACTATGGCTACACCTTC

clone size: .
D gene: TRBD1
V gene: TRBV2
J gene: TRBJ2-6
CDR3 protein: CASSPGQGLSGANVLTF
CDR3 DNA: TGTGCCAGCAGTCCGGGACAGGGGTTATCTGGGGCCAACGTCCTGACTTTC

clone size: .
D gene: TRBD2
V gene: TRBV5-1
J gene: TRBJ2-1
CDR3 protein: CASSLAGSTLYNEQFF
CDR3 DNA: TGCGCCAGCAGCTTAGCGGGATCGACACTCTACAATGAGCAGTTCTTC

clone size: few
D gene: TRBD1
V gene: TRBV9
J gene: TRBJ2-2
CDR3 protein: CASSVTGGSGELFF
CDR3 DNA: TGTGCCAGCAGCGTAACAGGGGGCTCCGGGGAGCTGTTTTTT

clone size: .
D gene: TRBD1
V gene: TRBV6-5
J gene: TRBJ2-4
CDR3 protein: CASRQGWRNIQYF
CDR3 DNA: TGTGCCAGCAGACAGGGGTGGCGGAACATTCAGTACTTC

clone size: few
D gene: .
V gene: TRBV12-5
J gene: TRBJ1-1
CDR3 protein: CASGSNRDAAFF
CDR3 DNA: TGTGCTAGTGGTTCAAACAGGGACGCCGCTTTCTTT

clone size: .
D gene: TRBD2
V gene: TRBV5-4
J gene: TRBJ2-7
CDR3 protein: CASSLGLADGYEQYF
CDR3 DNA: TGTGCCAGCAGCTTGGGACTAGCGGATGGCTACGAGCAGTACTTC

clone size: .
D gene: TRBD1
V gene: TRBV7-3
J gene: TRBJ2-2
CDR3 protein: CASSLGLWTGNTGELFF
CDR3 DNA: TGTGCCAGCAGCTTAGGCCTCTGGACAGGGAACACCGGGGAGCTGTTTTTT

clone size: .
D gene: TRBD2
V gene: TRBV27
J gene: TRBJ2-3
CDR3 protein: CASRSLAGGYLDTQYF
CDR3 DNA: TGTGCCAGCAGGTCACTAGCGGGAGGTTACTTGGATACGCAGTATTTT

clone size: .
D gene: TRBD1
V gene: TRBV7-2
J gene: TRBJ1-5
CDR3 protein: CASSLSPGGAFQPQHF
CDR3 DNA: TGTGCCAGCAGCTTAAGTCCAGGGGGCGCGTTTCAGCCCCAGCATTTT

clone size: .
D gene: TRBD2
V gene: TRBV27
J gene: TRBJ2-3
CDR3 protein: CASRTITGLAGLTDTQYF
CDR3 DNA: TGTGCCAGCAGGACGATTACCGGACTAGCGGGCCTCACAGATACGCAGTATTTT

clone size: .
D gene: TRBD2
V gene: TRBV4-3
J gene: TRBJ2-1
CDR3 protein: CASSQDGASGADNEQFF
CDR3 DNA: TGCGCCAGCAGCCAAGATGGGGCAAGCGGGGCGGACAATGAGCAGTTCTTC

clone size: .
D gene: TRBD2
V gene: TRBV4-1
J gene: TRBJ2-1
CDR3 protein: CASSQDRGAGGGTYNEQFF
CDR3 DNA: TGCGCCAGCAGCCAAGATCGGGGGGCGGGAGGCGGGACCTACAATGAGCAGTTCTTC

clone size: .
D gene: .
V gene: TRBV5-1
J gene: TRBJ2-7
CDR3 protein: CASSPEPRGSYEQYF
CDR3 DNA: TGCGCCAGCAGCCCAGAACCCCGGGGGTCCTACGAGCAGTACTTC

clone size: .
D gene: TRBD1
V gene: TRBV5-1
J gene: TRBJ2-7
CDR3 protein: CASSPSGQGPYEQYF
CDR3 DNA: TGCGCCAGCAGCCCCTCCGGACAGGGTCCCTACGAGCAGTACTTC

clone size: .
D gene: TRBD1
V gene: TRBV9
J gene: TRBJ2-3
CDR3 protein: CASSETGASTDTQYF
CDR3 DNA: TGTGCCAGCAGCGAGACAGGGGCTAGCACAGATACGCAGTATTTT

clone size: .
D gene: TRBD1
V gene: TRBV2
J gene: TRBJ1-5
CDR3 protein: CASSVRGQVYQPQHF
CDR3 DNA: TGTGCCAGCAGCGTCCGAGGACAGGTTTATCAGCCCCAGCATTTT

clone size: .
D gene: TRBD1
V gene: TRBV30
J gene: TRBJ2-7
CDR3 protein: CAWSDRGLDEQYF
CDR3 DNA: TGTGCCTGGAGCGACAGGGGTTTAGACGAGCAGTACTTC

clone size: .
D gene: TRBD1
V gene: TRBV19
J gene: TRBJ2-2
CDR3 protein: CASARGQGKVGELFF
CDR3 DNA: TGTGCCAGTGCCCGGGGACAGGGGAAGGTCGGGGAGCTGTTTTTT

clone size: few
D gene: .
V gene: TRBV28
J gene: TRBJ1-5
CDR3 protein: CASSSHGEGGQPQHF
CDR3 DNA: TGTGCCAGCAGTTCCCATGGGGAGGGCGGTCAGCCCCAGCATTTT

clone size: .
D gene: TRBD2
V gene: TRBV6-1
J gene: TRBJ2-3
CDR3 protein: CASSEETSGRARDTQYF
CDR3 DNA: TGTGCCAGCAGTGAAGAGACTAGCGGGAGGGCCCGAGATACGCAGTATTTT

clone size: .
D gene: TRBD2
V gene: TRBV7-3
J gene: TRBJ2-3
CDR3 protein: CASSSGLAGGTDTQYF
CDR3 DNA: TGTGCCAGCAGCTCGGGACTAGCGGGAGGGACAGATACGCAGTATTTT

clone size: .
D gene: .
V gene: TRBV18
J gene: TRBJ1-2
CDR3 protein: CASSPAGDGYTF
CDR3 DNA: TGTGCCAGCTCACCAGCAGGGGATGGCTACACCTTC

clone size: .
D gene: .
V gene: TRBV5-1
J gene: TRBJ2-6
CDR3 protein: CASSLDPRGASGANVLTF
CDR3 DNA: TGCGCCAGCAGCTTGGACCCCCGGGGGGCATCTGGGGCCAACGTCCTGACTTTC

clone size: .
D gene: TRBD1
V gene: TRBV9
J gene: TRBJ2-7
CDR3 protein: CASSVGGQGRLGYEQYF
CDR3 DNA: TGTGCCAGCAGCGTAGGGGGACAGGGCCGCCTGGGGTACGAGCAGTACTTC

clone size: .
D gene: TRBD2
V gene: TRBV7-2
J gene: TRBJ2-1
CDR3 protein: CASSLSPGTSPQFF
CDR3 DNA: TGTGCCAGCAGCCTCAGTCCCGGGACTAGCCCCCAGTTCTTC

clone size: .
D gene: TRBD2
V gene: TRBV10-1
J gene: TRBJ2-7
CDR3 protein: CASSSGRGEKEQYF
CDR3 DNA: TGCGCCAGCAGCAGCGGGAGAGGTGAAAAGGAGCAGTACTTC

clone size: .
D gene: .
V gene: TRBV5-5
J gene: TRBJ2-5
CDR3 protein: CASSPGVGETQYF
CDR3 DNA: TGTGCCAGCAGCCCAGGGGTTGGAGAGACCCAGTACTTC

clone size: .
D gene: TRBD2
V gene: TRBV7-3
J gene: TRBJ2-2
CDR3 protein: CASSRRLAGGQTGELFF
CDR3 DNA: TGTGCCAGCAGCCGAAGACTAGCGGGAGGGCAAACCGGGGAGCTGTTTTTT

clone size: .
D gene: TRBD2
V gene: TRBV4-1
J gene: TRBJ2-1
CDR3 protein: CASSSGSGSNEQFF
CDR3 DNA: TGCGCCAGCTCCAGCGGGAGTGGTTCCAATGAGCAGTTCTTC

clone size: .
D gene: .
V gene: TRBV9
J gene: TRBJ1-4
CDR3 protein: CASSVHPGEKLFF
CDR3 DNA: TGTGCCAGCAGCGTCCACCCCGGTGAAAAACTGTTTTTT

clone size: .
D gene: TRBD1
V gene: TRBV7-8
J gene: TRBJ1-3
CDR3 protein: CASSFSTGTAGNTIYF
CDR3 DNA: TGTGCCAGCAGCTTTTCCACCGGGACAGCAGGAAACACCATATATTTT

clone size: .
D gene: TRBD1
V gene: TRBV2
J gene: TRBJ1-5
CDR3 protein: CASKVGTGYQPQHF
CDR3 DNA: TGTGCCAGCAAGGTGGGGACAGGGTATCAGCCCCAGCATTTT

clone size: .
D gene: .
V gene: TRBV27
J gene: TRBJ1-1
CDR3 protein: CASRSRMAWWNTEAFF
CDR3 DNA: TGTGCCAGCAGGTCACGAATGGCCTGGTGGAACACTGAAGCTTTCTTT

clone size: once
D gene: .
V gene: TRBV18
J gene: TRBJ1-4
CDR3 protein: CASSPVASSNEKLFF
CDR3 DNA: TGTGCCAGCTCACCCGTAGCGTCTTCTAATGAAAAACTGTTTTTT